The 16 T cell receptor beta chains given below trace back to one sample, sequenced in a study of cytomegalovirus exposure and HLA in healthy donors. PCR employed 60 Vbeta and 13 Jbeta primers. Data came from immunoSEQ multiplex PCR; TCRdb stores just in-frame clones and leaves some out. The table includes approximately 200,000 clones, roughly four fifths detected once. Sequencing was done on a sample of PBMCs. Receptor source: a young woman in good health and CMV-seropositive.

In its sample, this clone was seen a few times. The chain links TRBV28 to TRBJ2-7; 7 bases match TRBD1. Looked up from germline, CDR1 is MDHEN and CDR2 is SYDVKM. CDR3 length: 15 residues. J gave up 0 bases and V 5 bases, and 7 bases lay outside the gene matches. The CDR3 protein is CASSPGTVNSYEQYF. The CDR3, as DNA: TGTGCCAGCAGTCCCGGGACAGTCAACTCCTACGAGCAGTACTTC.

The chain employs TRBV6-1 and TRBJ2-5; D is unresolved. This CDR3 is 10 amino acids long. The germline V and J ends were trimmed by 10 bases and 0 bases, with 3 bases remaining between them. CDR1 is MNHNS and CDR2 is SASEGT in the germline V gene. CDR3 sequence (DNA): TGTGCCACCGACCAAGAGACCCAGTACTTC. Amino acid sequence: CATDQETQYF.

The J gene is TRBJ1-1, the V gene TRBV7-9, with D maybe TRBD1 (5 bases). The CDR3 is made up of 15 amino acids. The V end was cut by 2 bases, the J end by 6 bases, with 16 bases between. Germline values: CDR1 SEHNR, CDR2 FQNEAQ (reference sequence). This CDR3 is CASSLRREGSAEAFF. CDR3 nucleotides: TGTGCCAGCAGCTTACGCAGGGAAGGTTCGGCTGAAGCTTTCTTT.

The chain is built from TRBV6-5 and TRBJ1-1; 9 nucleotides line up with TRBD1. The germline V gene encodes CDR1 MNHEY and CDR2 SVGAGI. This CDR3 region has 14 residues. J gave up 4 bases and V 8 bases, and 8 bases lay outside the gene matches. CDR3 DNA sequence: TGTGCCAGCGGACAGGGGAGAGGAGGCACTGAAGCTTTCTTT. Its protein is CASGQGRGGTEAFF.

V is TRBV18 and J is TRBJ2-3, with 10 nucleotides matching TRBD1. V lost 3 bases and J lost 2; bases outside the gene matches: 14. Germline CDR1 reads KGHSH; CDR2 reads LQKENI. This CDR3 is 19 amino acids long. CDR3 nucleotide sequence: TGTGCCAGCTCACCTTTCCTCACCAGACAGGGGGCGTCCACAGATACGCAGTATTTT. Encoded protein: CASSPFLTRQGASTDTQYF.

This sequence joins TRBV28 and TRBJ2-7; D remains unclear. Germline-derived CDR1 and CDR2 are MDHEN and SYDVKM. V lost 5 bases and J lost 4, with 9 bases in between. This CDR3 contains 12 residues. CDR3 sequence (DNA): TGTGCCAGCAGTCCTCGAGGTTACGAGCAGTACTTC. It translates to CASSPRGYEQYF.

This clone was counted between two and nine times. The rearrangement joins TRBV6-4 to TRBJ2-2; D is possibly TRBD1 (5 bases). The V gene's germline CDR1 is MRHNA and CDR2 SNTAGT. The CDR3 loop spans 14 amino acids. V was pared by 2 bases and J by 3 bases, with 7 bases between. In DNA form, the CDR3 reads TGTGCCAGCAGTGACAGGGGTGACACCGGGGAGCTGTTTTTT. It is translated as CASSDRGDTGELFF.

This sequence joins TRBV5-6 and TRBJ1-4, with no clear D. This CDR3 spans 14 amino acids. CDR1 is SGHDT, CDR2 YYEEEE, per germline. V was trimmed by 1 base and J by 3 bases, leaving 7 bases between them. Here the CDR3 reads CASSLYSPNEKLFF. The CDR3, as DNA: TGTGCCAGCAGCTTGTACTCCCCTAATGAAAAACTGTTTTTT.

The rearrangement joins TRBV6-6 to TRBJ1-1; possibly TRBD1 for D (5 bases). The CDR3 extends over 15 amino acids. The V end lost 5 bases, the J end lost 4 bases, and 17 bases lay between the germline ends. CDR1 and CDR2 (germline): MNHNY, SVGAGI (reference sequence). The CDR3 loop reads CASSDRFGLGTEAFF. The CDR3 nucleotides are TGTGCCAGCAGTGACAGATTTGGGCTCGGCACTGAAGCTTTCTTT.

This rearrangement joins TRBV7-9 to TRBJ1-2, with D perhaps TRBD1 (6 bases). V was shortened by 5 bases and J by 6 bases, with 13 bases between the two germline ends. Germline assignment: CDR1 SEHNR and CDR2 FQNEAQ (reference sequence). The length of the CDR3 is 13 residues. Here the CDR3 DNA reads TGTGCCAGCAGCCGTGACGCAGGGGATGGCTACACCTTC. Protein sequence: CASSRDAGDGYTF. The full variable domain, completed using reference TRBV7-9 and TRBJ1-2, is DTGVSQNPRHKITKRGQNVTFRCDPISEHNRLYWYRQTLGQGPEFLTYFQNEAQLEKSRLLSDRFSAERPKGSFSTLEIQRTEQGDSAMYLCASSRDAGDGYTFGSGTRLTVV.

This chain joins TRBV19 and TRBJ2-1, with 11 bases matching TRBD1. Germline CDR1 and CDR2: LNHDA and SQIVND (reference sequence). The V segment lost 2 bases and the J segment 8 bases; nucleotides outside the gene matches: 8. CDR3 length: 16 amino acids. The CDR3 sequence: CASSIFTGTGGDEQFF. The CDR3 nucleotides are TGTGCCAGTAGTATATTCACCGGGACAGGGGGGGATGAGCAGTTCTTC.

The V and J genes are TRBV7-9 and TRBJ1-3; D is unresolved. CDR1 is SEHNR, CDR2 FQNEAQ, per germline (reference sequence). This CDR3 region has 15 residues. The V end was cut by 4 bases, the J end by 2 bases, with 12 bases between. This CDR3 reads CASSSSRGAGNTIYF. The DNA for the CDR3 is TGTGCCAGCAGCTCGAGCCGGGGAGCTGGAAACACCATATATTTT.

This chain uses TRBV7-9 with TRBJ2-3, with TRBD2 as a possible D gene (6 bases). Trimming cost V 10 bases and J 4 bases, with 15 bases left between them. CDR3 length equals 13 residues. Germline lookup yields CDR1 SEHNR and CDR2 FQNEAQ (reference sequence). The chain's CDR3 is CATSKGGADTQYF. The CDR3 region has the DNA TGTGCCACCTCCAAGGGAGGTGCAGATACGCAGTATTTT.

The rearrangement joins TRBV19 to TRBJ2-1, with 9 bases identical to TRBD1. Germline V gene sequence: CDR1 LNHDA, CDR2 SQIVND (reference sequence). Trimming removed 5 bases from V and 3 bases from J; junction bases left unmatched: 8. The CDR3 consists of 16 residues. CDR3 coding DNA: TGTGCCAGTAGTCCACCACCGGGACAGGGCTACAATGAGCAGTTCTTC. This encodes CASSPPPGQGYNEQFF.

The chain joins TRBV6-6 to TRBJ1-2, with D maybe TRBD1 (6 bases). The germline V gene has CDR1 MNHNY and CDR2 SVGAGI (reference sequence). V was clipped by 0 bases and J by 8 bases, with 10 bases between them. This CDR3 is 13 amino acids long. CDR3 in DNA: TGTGCCAGCAGTTACTCAGGGGGTCAGGGCTACACCTTC. The encoded protein is CASSYSGGQGYTF.

J is TRBJ2-1 and V is TRBV7-8; TRBD2 aligns across 10 bases. Trimming took 4 bases from V and 10 from J; bases not matched to a gene: 16. The germline CDR1 and CDR2 sequences are SGHVS and FQNEAQ. The CDR3 is 17 amino acids. The CDR3 here is CASSWSHRLAGREEQFF. CDR3 nucleotide sequence: TGTGCCAGCAGCTGGTCCCATAGACTAGCGGGCCGTGAAGAGCAGTTCTTC.